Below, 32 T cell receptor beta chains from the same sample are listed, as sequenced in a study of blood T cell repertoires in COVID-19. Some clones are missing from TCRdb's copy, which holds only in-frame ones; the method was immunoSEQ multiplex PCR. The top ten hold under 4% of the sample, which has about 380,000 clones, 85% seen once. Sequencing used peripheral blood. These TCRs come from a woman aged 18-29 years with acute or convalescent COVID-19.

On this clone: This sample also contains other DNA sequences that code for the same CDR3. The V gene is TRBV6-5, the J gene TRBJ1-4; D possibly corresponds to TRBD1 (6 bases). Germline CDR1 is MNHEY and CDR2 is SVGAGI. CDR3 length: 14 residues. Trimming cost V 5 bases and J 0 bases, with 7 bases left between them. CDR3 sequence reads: CASSRQATNEKLFF. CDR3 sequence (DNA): TGTGCCAGCAGTCGACAGGCAACTAATGAAAAACTGTTTTTT.

CDR3 DNA: TGTGCCAGCAGCGTACAACAGGGGTCCCAAGAGACCCAGTACTTC. Translated: CASSVQQGSQETQYF. V is TRBV9 and J is TRBJ2-5, with 7 nucleotides matching TRBD1. This CDR3 is 15 amino acids long. Per the germline V gene, CDR1 is SGDLS and CDR2 is YYNGEE. The junction had 4 bases not matched to a gene; V was cut back by 1 base and J by 1 base.

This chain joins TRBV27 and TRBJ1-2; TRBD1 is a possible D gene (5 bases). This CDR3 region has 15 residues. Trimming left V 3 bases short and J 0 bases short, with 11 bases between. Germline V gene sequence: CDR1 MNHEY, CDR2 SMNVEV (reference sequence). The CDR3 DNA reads TGTGCCAGCAGTTTGACAGCAGTATCTAACTATGGCTACACCTTC. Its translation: CASSLTAVSNYGYTF.

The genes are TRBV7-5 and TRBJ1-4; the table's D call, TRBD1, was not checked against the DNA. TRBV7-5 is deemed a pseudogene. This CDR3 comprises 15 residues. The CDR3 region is CARGYAGGTNEKLFF. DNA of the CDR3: TGTGCCAGAGGATACGCAGGGGGAACTAATGAAAAACTGTTTTTT.

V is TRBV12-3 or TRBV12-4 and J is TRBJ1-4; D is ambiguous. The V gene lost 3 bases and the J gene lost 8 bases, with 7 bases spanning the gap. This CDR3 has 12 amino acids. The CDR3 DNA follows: TGTGCCAGCAGTTTTGATGGCGAAAAACTGTTTTTT. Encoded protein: CASSFDGEKLFF.

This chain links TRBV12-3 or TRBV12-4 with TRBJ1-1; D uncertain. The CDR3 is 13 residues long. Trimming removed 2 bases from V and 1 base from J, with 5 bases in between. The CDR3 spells CASSLLENTEAFF. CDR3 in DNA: TGTGCCAGCAGTTTATTAGAGAACACTGAAGCTTTCTTT.

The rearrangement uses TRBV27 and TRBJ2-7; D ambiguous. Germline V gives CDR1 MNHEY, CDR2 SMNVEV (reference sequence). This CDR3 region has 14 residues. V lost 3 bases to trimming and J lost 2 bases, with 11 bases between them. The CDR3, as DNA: TGTGCCAGCAGTTTCAGCCGCGGAGCCTACGAGCAGTACTTC. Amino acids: CASSFSRGAYEQYF.

CDR3 sequence (DNA): TGTGCCAGCAGACAGGGAGGGGAAAAACTGTTTTTT. Translated, it gives CASRQGGEKLFF. The chain links TRBV7-9 to TRBJ1-4, with a weak D call TRBD1 (6 bases). The ends were cut back, 6 bases at V and 8 bases at J, with 10 bases in the middle. This CDR3 is built from 12 residues. Germline lookup yields CDR1 SEHNR and CDR2 FQNEAQ (reference sequence).

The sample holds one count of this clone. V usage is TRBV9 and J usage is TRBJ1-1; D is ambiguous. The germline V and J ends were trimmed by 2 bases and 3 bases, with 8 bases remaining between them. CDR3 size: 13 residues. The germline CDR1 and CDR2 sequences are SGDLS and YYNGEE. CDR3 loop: CASSVADYTEAFF. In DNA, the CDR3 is TGTGCCAGCAGCGTCGCCGACTACACTGAAGCTTTCTTT.

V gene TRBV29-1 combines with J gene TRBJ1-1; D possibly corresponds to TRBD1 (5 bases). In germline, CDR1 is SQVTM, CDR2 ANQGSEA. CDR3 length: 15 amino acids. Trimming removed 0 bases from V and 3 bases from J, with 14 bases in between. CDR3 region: CSVEDRAWSDTEAFF. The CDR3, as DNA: TGCAGCGTTGAAGACAGGGCCTGGTCGGACACTGAAGCTTTCTTT. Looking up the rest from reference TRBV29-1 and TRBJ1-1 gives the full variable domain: SAVISQKPSRDICQRGTSLTIQCQVDSQVTMMFWYRQQPGQSLTLIATANQGSEATYESGFVIDKFPISRPNLTFSTLTVSNMSPEDSSIYLCSVEDRAWSDTEAFFGQGTRLTVV.

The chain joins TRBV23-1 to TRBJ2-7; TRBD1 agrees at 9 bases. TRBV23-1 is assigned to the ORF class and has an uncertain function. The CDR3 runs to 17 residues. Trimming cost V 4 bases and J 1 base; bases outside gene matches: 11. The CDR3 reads CASSPPTGGIDSYEQYF. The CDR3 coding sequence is TGCGCCAGCAGTCCCCCGACAGGGGGAATAGATTCCTACGAGCAGTACTTC.

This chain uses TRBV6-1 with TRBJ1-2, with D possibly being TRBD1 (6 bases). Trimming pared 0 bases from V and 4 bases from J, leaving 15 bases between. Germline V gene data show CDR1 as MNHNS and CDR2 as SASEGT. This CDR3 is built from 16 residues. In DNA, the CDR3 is TGTGCCAGCAGTGAAGCGCTTCGACAGGCTACCTATGGCTACACCTTC. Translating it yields CASSEALRQATYGYTF.

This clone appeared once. CDR3 sequence (DNA): TGTGCCAGTAGTATCGGGACATCTAGCACAGATACGCAGTATTTT. Amino acids: CASSIGTSSTDTQYF. The genes are TRBV19 and TRBJ2-3; TRBD1 might be the D (6 bases). The V and J ends lost 3 bases and 0 bases respectively, with 10 bases between them. This CDR3 is 15 amino acids long. Germline CDR1 is LNHDA and CDR2 is SQIVND (reference sequence).

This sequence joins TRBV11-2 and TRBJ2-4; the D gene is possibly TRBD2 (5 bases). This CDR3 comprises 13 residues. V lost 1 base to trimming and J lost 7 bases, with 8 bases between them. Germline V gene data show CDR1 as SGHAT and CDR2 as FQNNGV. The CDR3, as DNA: TGTGCCAGCAGCTTAGCACAGCGGAACATTCAGTACTTC. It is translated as CASSLAQRNIQYF.

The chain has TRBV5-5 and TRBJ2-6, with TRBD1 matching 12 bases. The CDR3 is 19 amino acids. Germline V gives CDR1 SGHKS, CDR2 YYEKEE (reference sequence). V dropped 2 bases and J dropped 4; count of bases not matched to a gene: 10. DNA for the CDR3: TGTGCCAGCAGCTTTTCCCGCGGGACAGGGGGCTTGGGGGCCAACGTCCTGACTTTC. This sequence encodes CASSFSRGTGGLGANVLTF.

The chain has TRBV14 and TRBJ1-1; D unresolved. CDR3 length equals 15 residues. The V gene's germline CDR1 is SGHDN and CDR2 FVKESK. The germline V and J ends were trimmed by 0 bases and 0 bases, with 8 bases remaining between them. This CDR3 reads CASSQERRMNTEAFF. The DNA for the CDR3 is TGTGCCAGCAGCCAAGAGAGGCGGATGAACACTGAAGCTTTCTTT.

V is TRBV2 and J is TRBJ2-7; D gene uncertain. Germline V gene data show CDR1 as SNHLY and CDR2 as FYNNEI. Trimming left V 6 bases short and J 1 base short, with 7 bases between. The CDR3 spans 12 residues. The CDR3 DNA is TGTGCCAGCAGGCGGTCTTCCTACGAGCAGTACTTC. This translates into CASRRSSYEQYF.

CDR3 bases: TGTGCCAGCAGTTGGACTAGCGGGGACCCCGCCGGGGAGCTGTTTTTT. It yields the protein CASSWTSGDPAGELFF. The genes are TRBV3-1 (or the pseudogene TRBV3-2) and TRBJ2-2; 12 nucleotides match TRBD2. With V trimmed by 6 bases and J by 6 bases, 8 bases remained unmatched. The CDR3 totals 16 residues. CDR1 and CDR2 from the germline V gene are LGHDT and YNNKEL (reference sequence).

CDR3 in amino acids: CASGTGTYEQYF. CDR3 nucleotide sequence: TGTGCCAGTGGGACTGGAACCTACGAGCAGTACTTC. The J gene is TRBJ2-7, the V gene TRBV19, with D possibly being TRBD2 (6 bases). Germline values: CDR1 LNHDA, CDR2 SQIVND (reference sequence). The CDR3 spans 12 residues. The germline V and J ends were trimmed by 8 bases and 2 bases, with 10 bases remaining between them.

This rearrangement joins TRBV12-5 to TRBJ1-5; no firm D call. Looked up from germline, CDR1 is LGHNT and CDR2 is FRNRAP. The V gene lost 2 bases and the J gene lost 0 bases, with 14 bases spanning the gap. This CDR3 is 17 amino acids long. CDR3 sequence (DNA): TGTGCTAGTGGTTTGAGCGGCGGGCTCGATAGCAATCAGCCCCAGCATTTT. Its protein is CASGLSGGLDSNQPQHF.

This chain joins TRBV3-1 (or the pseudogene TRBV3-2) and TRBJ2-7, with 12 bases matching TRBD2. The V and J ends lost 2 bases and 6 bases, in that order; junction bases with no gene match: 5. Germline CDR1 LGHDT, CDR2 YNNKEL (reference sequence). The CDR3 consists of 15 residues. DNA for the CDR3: TGTGCCAGCAGCCAATCTAGCGGGGGGGCTATCGAGCAGTACTTC. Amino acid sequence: CASSQSSGGAIEQYF.

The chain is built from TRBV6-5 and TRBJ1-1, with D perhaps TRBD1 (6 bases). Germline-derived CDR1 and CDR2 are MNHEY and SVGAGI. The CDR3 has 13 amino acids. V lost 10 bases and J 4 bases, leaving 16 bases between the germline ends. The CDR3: CATGGRLGTEAFF. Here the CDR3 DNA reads TGTGCCACGGGGGGCAGACTCGGCACTGAAGCTTTCTTT.

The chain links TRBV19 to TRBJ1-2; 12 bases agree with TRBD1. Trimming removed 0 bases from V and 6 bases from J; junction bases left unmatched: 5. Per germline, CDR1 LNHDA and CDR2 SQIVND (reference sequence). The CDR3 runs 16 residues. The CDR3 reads CASSIDPGQGAHGYTF. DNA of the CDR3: TGTGCCAGTAGTATAGATCCGGGACAGGGGGCTCATGGCTACACCTTC.

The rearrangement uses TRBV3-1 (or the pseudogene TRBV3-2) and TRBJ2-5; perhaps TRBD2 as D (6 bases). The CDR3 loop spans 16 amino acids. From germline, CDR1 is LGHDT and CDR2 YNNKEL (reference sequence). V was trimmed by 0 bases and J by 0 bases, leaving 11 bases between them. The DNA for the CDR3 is TGTGCCAGCAGCCAAGATGTTGGGGGGTACCAAGAGACCCAGTACTTC. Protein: CASSQDVGGYQETQYF.

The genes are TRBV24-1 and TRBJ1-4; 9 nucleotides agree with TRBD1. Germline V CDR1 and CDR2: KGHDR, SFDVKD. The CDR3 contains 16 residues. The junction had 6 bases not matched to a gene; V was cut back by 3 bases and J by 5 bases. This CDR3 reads CATSDSRQGGNEKLFF. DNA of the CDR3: TGTGCCACCAGTGATAGTCGACAGGGGGGAAATGAAAAACTGTTTTTT.

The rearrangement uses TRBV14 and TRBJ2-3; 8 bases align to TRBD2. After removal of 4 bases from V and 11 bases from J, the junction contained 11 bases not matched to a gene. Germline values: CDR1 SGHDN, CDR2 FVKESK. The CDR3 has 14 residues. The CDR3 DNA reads TGTGCCAGCAGCCGGACCCTGCTGGCGGGAGGGCAGTATTTT. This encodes CASSRTLLAGGQYF.

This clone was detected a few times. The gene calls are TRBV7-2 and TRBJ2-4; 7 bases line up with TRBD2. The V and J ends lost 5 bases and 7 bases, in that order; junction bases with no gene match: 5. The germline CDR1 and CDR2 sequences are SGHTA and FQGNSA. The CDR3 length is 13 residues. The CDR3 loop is CASSTAGKNIQYF. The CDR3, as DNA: TGTGCCAGCAGCACAGCGGGGAAGAACATTCAGTACTTC.

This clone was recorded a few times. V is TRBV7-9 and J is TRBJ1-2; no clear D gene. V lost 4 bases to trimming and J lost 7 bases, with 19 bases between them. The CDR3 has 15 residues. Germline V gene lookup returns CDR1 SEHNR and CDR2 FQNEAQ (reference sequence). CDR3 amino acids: CASSSAEDGGSGYTF. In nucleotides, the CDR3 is TGTGCCAGCAGCTCCGCCGAGGACGGAGGGAGTGGCTACACCTTC. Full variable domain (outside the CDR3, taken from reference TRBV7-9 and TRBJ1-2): DTGVSQNPRHKITKRGQNVTFRCDPISEHNRLYWYRQTLGQGPEFLTYFQNEAQLEKSRLLSDRFSAERPKGSFSTLEIQRTEQGDSAMYLCASSSAEDGGSGYTFGSGTRLTVV.

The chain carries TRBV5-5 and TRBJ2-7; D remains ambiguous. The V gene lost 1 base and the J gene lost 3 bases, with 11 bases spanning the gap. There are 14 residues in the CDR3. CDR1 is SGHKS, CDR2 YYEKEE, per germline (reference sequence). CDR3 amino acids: CASSLFQVGYEQYF. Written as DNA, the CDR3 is TGTGCCAGCAGCTTGTTCCAGGTCGGCTACGAGCAGTACTTC.

The CDR3 DNA follows: TGTGCCAGTAGTATACCTGACAGAGGAGGGAAGACAACTAATGAAAAACTGTTTTTT. Amino acids: CASSIPDRGGKTTNEKLFF. V usage is TRBV19 and J usage is TRBJ1-4; the D gene is possibly TRBD1 (5 bases). This CDR3 spans 19 amino acids. Germline V gene sequence: CDR1 LNHDA, CDR2 SQIVND (reference sequence). Trimming stripped 2 bases from V and 0 bases from J, with 19 bases between.

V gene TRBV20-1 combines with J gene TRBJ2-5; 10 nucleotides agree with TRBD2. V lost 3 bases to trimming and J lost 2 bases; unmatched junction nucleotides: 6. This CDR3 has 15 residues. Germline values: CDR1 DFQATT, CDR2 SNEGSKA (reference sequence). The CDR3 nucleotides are TGCAGTGCTAGTAGAGATAGCGGGGGGCAAGAGACCCAGTACTTC. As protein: CSASRDSGGQETQYF.

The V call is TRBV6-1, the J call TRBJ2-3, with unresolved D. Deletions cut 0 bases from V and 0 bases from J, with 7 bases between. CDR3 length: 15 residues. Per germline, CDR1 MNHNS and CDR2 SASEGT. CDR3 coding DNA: TGTGCCAGCAGTGAAGCTCGGGTAAGCACAGATACGCAGTATTTT. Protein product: CASSEARVSTDTQYF.